This TCR beta chain is drawn from a study of T cell repertoires in aging, cancer and after chemotherapy. Study-wide background: Repeat sampling of healthy donors over several months to years showed clear clonal overlap. The whole study produced a dataset of several million TCR reads.

Study observations and caveats: Age-matched healthy donors had significantly more diverse, less clonal blood TCR repertoires than untreated cancer patients.

The CDR3 extends over 14 amino acids. Trimming took 4 bases from V and 4 from J, leaving 16 bases between them. Germline V gives CDR1 DFQATT, CDR2 SNEGSKA (reference sequence). Rearranged V-D-J TRB sequences were amplified with a mixed TRB-A/B primer pool. TCRdb re-called the multiplex PCR reads through MiXCR, storing one row per CDR3 protein. The table has about 12,000 distinct CDR3 sequences, approximately 24% seen once; the top ten hold 2.6%. Peripheral blood genomic DNA, not sorted cells or RNA, was the template. As to this clonotype: Its antigen is unidentified.

What was sequenced was blood. The chain uses TRBV20-1 and TRBJ2-5; the D gene could be TRBD1 or TRBD2 (6 bases each). The source of this sequence is a human donor in good health. In DNA, the CDR3 is TGCAGTGCTAACAGTGGGGGGCCCCGAGAGACCCAGTACTTC. Encoded protein: CSANSGGPRETQYF.